The source of this TCR beta chain is a study of vaccination and CD4 T cells after COVID-19. This clonotype was counted between two and nine times. Its cognate antigen is unknown. Sample treatment: roughly 10-day PBMC culture with coronavirus spike peptide pools or control peptides (ViraFEST assay). TCRs were sequenced by ViraFEST after antigen-specific T cells had been expanded with peptide pools. Days 3 and 7 saw half the medium replaced with fresh IL-2 medium. Researchers used the Oncomine TCR Beta short-read assay to sequence DNA from cultured CD4+ T cells. TCRdb re-called the PCR reads through MiXCR, storing one row per CDR3 protein. This table holds around 16,000 distinct CDR3 sequences, about two fifths found once. Germline CDR1 DFQATT, CDR2 SNEGSKA (reference sequence). CDR3 length: 13 amino acids. V lost 0 bases, J lost 5 bases, and 8 bases lay in between.

The receptor comes from a human donor who had recovered from COVID-19. Material: CD4+ T cells from blood, cultured in vitro, obtained after SARS-CoV-2 vaccination. The chain couples TRBV20-1 to TRBJ1-5; D is possibly TRBD1 (5 bases). The CDR3, as DNA: TGCAGTGCTAGAGATAAACAGGATCAGCCCCAGCATTTT. This codes for CSARDKQDQPQHF.